The 14 T cell receptor beta chains given below trace back to one sample, sequenced in a study of blood T cell repertoires in COVID-19. Produced via immunoSEQ multiplex PCR; TCRdb's table is partial and in-frame only. The sample carries about 220,000 clones, 70% to 90% recorded once. Sequenced sample: PBMCs or T cells enriched from blood (not recorded which). The source is a woman aged 40 to 49 with acute COVID-19.

This chain joins TRBV7-8 and TRBJ2-7; D is ambiguous. The germline V gene has CDR1 SGHVS and CDR2 FQNEAQ. The CDR3 sequence is 14 residues long. The V end lost 1 base, the J end lost 0 bases, and 7 bases lay between the germline ends. The CDR3 DNA reads TGTGCCAGCAGCTTAGAGCCGAGCTCCTACGAGCAGTACTTC. It specifies CASSLEPSSYEQYF.

The chain couples TRBV7-9 to TRBJ1-4; D not resolved. CDR1 and CDR2 (germline): SEHNR, FQNEAQ (reference sequence). V was clipped by 7 bases and J by 5 bases, with 14 bases between them. The CDR3 runs to 14 residues. The CDR3 spells CASNPAGGNEKLFF. The CDR3 nucleotides read TGTGCCAGCAATCCGGCGGGCGGCAATGAAAAACTGTTTTTT. The variable domain in full, with the rest retrieved from reference TRBV7-9 and TRBJ1-4, is DTGVSQNPRHKITKRGQNVTFRCDPISEHNRLYWYRQTLGQGPEFLTYFQNEAQLEKSRLLSDRFSAERPKGSFSTLEIQRTEQGDSAMYLCASNPAGGNEKLFFGSGTQLSVL.

J is TRBJ1-1 and V is TRBV30, with no clear D. The length of the CDR3 is 12 residues. V was pared by 7 bases and J by 1 base, with 10 bases between. CDR1 is GTSNPN and CDR2 is SVGIG in the germline V gene (reference sequence). CDR3 nucleotides: TGTGCCTTTGGGCCGGAGAACACTGAAGCTTTCTTT. This translates into CAFGPENTEAFF.

CDR3 in DNA: TGTGCCAGCAGCTCTAGGGGTGGGACAGGGTCCTCCACTGAAGCTTTCTTT. It encodes CASSSRGGTGSSTEAFF. The V call is TRBV7-9, the J call TRBJ1-1, with 9 bases aligning to TRBD1. Germline CDR1 and CDR2: SEHNR and FQNEAQ (reference sequence). With 4 bases clipped from V and 4 bases from J, the junction kept 13 bases outside the gene matches. The CDR3 is 17 amino acids. Based on the CDR3 plus reference TRBV7-9 and TRBJ1-1, the full variable domain is DTGVSQNPRHKITKRGQNVTFRCDPISEHNRLYWYRQTLGQGPEFLTYFQNEAQLEKSRLLSDRFSAERPKGSFSTLEIQRTEQGDSAMYLCASSSRGGTGSSTEAFFGQGTRLTVV.

The gene calls are TRBV7-9 and TRBJ1-5; weak D call: TRBD1 (5 bases). The CDR3 consists of 14 residues. Germline V gene data show CDR1 as SEHNR and CDR2 as FQNEAQ (reference sequence). V was clipped by 5 bases and J by 6 bases, with 14 bases between them. CDR3 in amino acids: CASSRGGVGQPQHF. Written as DNA, the CDR3 is TGTGCCAGCAGCCGTGGGGGGGTAGGTCAGCCCCAGCATTTT.

The rearrangement links TRBV5-1 to TRBJ2-1; TRBD2 is a possible D gene (6 bases). The V end lost 0 bases, the J end lost 1 base, and 11 bases lay between the germline ends. The germline V gene has CDR1 SGHRS and CDR2 YFSETQ. The CDR3 sequence is 16 residues long. The CDR3 is CASSLEKGRSYNEQFF. CDR3 bases: TGCGCCAGCAGCTTGGAAAAGGGGAGGTCCTACAATGAGCAGTTCTTC.

The chain carries TRBV10-1 and TRBJ2-3; tentative D call: TRBD1 (5 bases). Looked up from germline, CDR1 is WNHNN and CDR2 is SYGVQD (reference sequence). This CDR3 is 15 amino acids long. The V end was cut by 3 bases, the J end by 1 base, with 11 bases between. CDR3 sequence reads: CASSDRQGGTDTQYF. CDR3 DNA: TGCGCCAGCAGTGACAGGCAGGGCGGCACAGATACGCAGTATTTT.

V and J are TRBV9 and TRBJ2-1; D is perhaps TRBD2 (5 bases). In germline, CDR1 is SGDLS, CDR2 YYNGEE. The germline V and J ends were trimmed by 1 base and 7 bases, with 12 bases remaining between them. The CDR3 runs to 14 residues. As DNA, the CDR3 is TGTGCCAGCAGCGTAAGTGTTGTAGCGAATGAGCAGTTCTTC. Protein: CASSVSVVANEQFF.

The chain has TRBV12-3 or TRBV12-4 and TRBJ1-2, with D possibly being TRBD1 (6 bases). V shed 2 bases and J shed 7 bases, with 8 bases lying between them. This CDR3 is 12 amino acids long. The CDR3 sequence: CASSLQGFGYTF. CDR3 nucleotides: TGTGCCAGCAGTTTACAGGGGTTTGGCTACACCTTC.

The chain carries TRBV9 and TRBJ1-3; the D is unclear. V lost 3 bases to trimming and J lost 0 bases, with 7 bases between them. The CDR3 spans 14 residues. The germline V gene encodes CDR1 SGDLS and CDR2 YYNGEE. The CDR3 nucleotides read TGTGCCAGCAGCGGGAGTTTCTCTGGAAACACCATATATTTT. Translated: CASSGSFSGNTIYF.

The V call is TRBV2, the J call TRBJ1-5, with 9 bases aligning to TRBD1. The CDR3 sequence is 15 residues long. The ends lost 0 bases at V and 10 bases at J; junction bases unmatched: 7. Germline lookup yields CDR1 SNHLY and CDR2 FYNNEI. The CDR3 DNA follows: TGTGCCAGCAGTGAAGCAGGGACAGGGATCGGCCCCCAGCATTTT. Translated: CASSEAGTGIGPQHF. Full variable domain (missing parts from reference TRBV2 and TRBJ1-5): EPEVTQTPSHQVTQMGQEVILRCVPISNHLYFYWYRQILGQKVEFLVSFYNNEISEKSEIFDDQFSVERPDGSNFTLKIRSTKLEDSAMYFCASSEAGTGIGPQHFGDGTRLSIL.

The CDR3 spells CASSQDYRTIGTGSYGYTF. In DNA, the CDR3 is TGCGCCAGCAGCCAGGATTACCGAACTATAGGGACAGGGTCTTATGGCTACACCTTC. The chain couples TRBV4-1 to TRBJ1-2, with 9 bases identical to TRBD1. CDR3 length: 19 residues. V was clipped by 3 bases and J by 5 bases; unmatched bases: 19. Germline CDR1 MGHRA, CDR2 YSYEKL.

The CDR3 spells CASSSDRTQETQYF. CDR3 nucleotide sequence: TGTGCCAGCAGCTCTGACAGGACCCAAGAGACCCAGTACTTC. This rearrangement joins TRBV5-5 to TRBJ2-5; the D gene is possibly TRBD1 (6 bases). CDR1 is SGHKS, CDR2 YYEKEE, per germline (reference sequence). CDR3 length equals 14 residues. With 3 bases removed from V and 1 base from J, the gap between germline ends came to 10 bases. Using reference TRBV5-5 and TRBJ2-5 for the parts outside the CDR3, the full variable domain is DAGVTQSPTHLIKTRGQQVTLRCSPISGHKSVSWYQQVLGQGPQFIFQYYEKEERGRGNFPDRFSARQFPNYSSELNVNALLLGDSALYLCASSSDRTQETQYFGPGTRLLVL.

This rearrangement joins TRBV24-1 to TRBJ2-2, with D tentatively TRBD1 (6 bases). Deletions cut 1 base from V and 1 base from J, with 9 bases between. The CDR3 is 16 amino acids. Germline CDR1 is KGHDR and CDR2 is SFDVKD. Written as DNA, the CDR3 is TGTGCCACCAGTGATTTTAGCAGGGGGAACACCGGGGAGCTGTTTTTT. It yields the protein CATSDFSRGNTGELFF.